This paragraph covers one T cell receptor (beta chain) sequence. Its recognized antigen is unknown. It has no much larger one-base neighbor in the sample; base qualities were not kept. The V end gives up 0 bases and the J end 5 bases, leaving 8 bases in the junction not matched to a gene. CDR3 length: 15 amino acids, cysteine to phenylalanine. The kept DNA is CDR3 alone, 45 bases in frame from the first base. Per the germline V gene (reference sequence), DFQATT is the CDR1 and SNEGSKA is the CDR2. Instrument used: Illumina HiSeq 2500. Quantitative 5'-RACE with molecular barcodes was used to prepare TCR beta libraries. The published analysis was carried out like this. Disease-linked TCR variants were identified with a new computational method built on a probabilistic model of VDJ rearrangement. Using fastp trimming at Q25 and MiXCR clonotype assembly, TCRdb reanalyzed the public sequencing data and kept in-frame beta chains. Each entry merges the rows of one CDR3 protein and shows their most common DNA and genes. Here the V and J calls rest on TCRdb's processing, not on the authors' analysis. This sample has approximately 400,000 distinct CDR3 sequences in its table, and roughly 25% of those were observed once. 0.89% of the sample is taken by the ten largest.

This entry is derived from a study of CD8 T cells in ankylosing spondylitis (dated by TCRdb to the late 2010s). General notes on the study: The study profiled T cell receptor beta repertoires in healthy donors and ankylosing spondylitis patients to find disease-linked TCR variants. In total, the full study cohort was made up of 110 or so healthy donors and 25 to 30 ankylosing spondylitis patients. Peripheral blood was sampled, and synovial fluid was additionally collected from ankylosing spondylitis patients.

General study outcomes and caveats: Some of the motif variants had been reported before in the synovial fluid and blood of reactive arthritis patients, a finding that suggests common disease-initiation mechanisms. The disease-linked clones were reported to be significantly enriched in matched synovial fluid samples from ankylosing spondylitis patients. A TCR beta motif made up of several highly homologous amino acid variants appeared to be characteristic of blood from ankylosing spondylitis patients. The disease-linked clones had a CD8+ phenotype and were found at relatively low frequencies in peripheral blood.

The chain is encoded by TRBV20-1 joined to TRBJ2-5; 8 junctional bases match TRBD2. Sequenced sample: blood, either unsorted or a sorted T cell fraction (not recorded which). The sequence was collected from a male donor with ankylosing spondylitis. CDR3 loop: CSARDSSGSAETQYF. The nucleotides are TGCAGTGCTAGAGATTCCAGCGGGAGTGCGGAGACCCAGTACTTC.